This TCR beta chain was observed in a study of T cell responses to AZD1222 COVID-19 vaccine. Only in-frame clones appear in the TCRdb table, and some are missing; sequencing was by immunoSEQ multiplex PCR. The sample consists of approximately 100,000 clones, about 89% of them appearing once. The germline V gene encodes CDR1 SGHVS and CDR2 FQNEAQ. The V and J ends lost 1 base and 5 bases respectively, with 15 bases between them. The CDR3 has 15 amino acids. The TCR originated in an adult who received the AZD1222 COVID-19 vaccine. This specimen was peripheral blood, taken 28 days after the second AZD1222 dose. V and J are TRBV7-8 and TRBJ2-7; D is perhaps TRBD1 (6 bases). The CDR3 DNA follows: TGTGCCAGCAGCTTAGATCTGGCAGGGGTTGACGAGCAGTACTTC. Amino acids: CASSLDLAGVDEQYF.